Below are 24 T cell receptor beta chains sequenced from a single sample in a study of cytomegalovirus exposure and HLA in healthy donors. Primers included in the PCR were 60 Vbeta and 13 Jbeta primers. Libraries were prepared by immunoSEQ multiplex PCR; TCRdb keeps only in-frame clonotypes and omits some of them. The sample's table shows 87,000 or so clones. The sequenced sample consisted of PBMCs. These TCRs come from a man aged 45-60 years in good health and CMV-seropositive.

V gene TRBV28 combines with J gene TRBJ2-7; tentatively, D is TRBD1 (6 bases). The V end lost 6 bases, the J end lost 3 bases, and 9 bases lay between the germline ends. This CDR3 has 12 residues. Looked up from germline, CDR1 is MDHEN and CDR2 is SYDVKM. CDR3 sequence: CASREGGYEQYF. CDR3 coding DNA: TGTGCCAGCAGGGAAGGGGGCTACGAGCAGTACTTC.

The chain links TRBV4-3 to TRBJ2-1; the match to TRBD1 covers 8 bases. The V segment lost 2 bases and the J segment 8 bases; nucleotides outside the gene matches: 2. CDR1 and CDR2 (germline): LGHNA, YSLEER. The CDR3 has 13 amino acids. CDR3 sequence (DNA): TGCGCCAGCAGCCAATACAGGGGGTATGAGCAGTTCTTC. This codes for CASSQYRGYEQFF.

The rearrangement joins TRBV6-5 to TRBJ2-7; D remains unclear. The CDR3 consists of 10 residues. CDR1 is MNHEY, CDR2 SVGAGI, per germline. V was pared by 6 bases and J by 4 bases, with 4 bases between. In DNA form, the CDR3 reads TGTGCCAGCAGGTTATACGAGCAGTACTTC. This codes for CASRLYEQYF.

This chain connects TRBV11-2 to TRBJ2-7; the D is unclear. Germline lookup yields CDR1 SGHAT and CDR2 FQNNGV. Trimming left V 3 bases short and J 5 bases short, with 8 bases between. The CDR3 contains 12 residues. The CDR3 sequence is CASSLAVNEQYF. DNA of the CDR3: TGTGCCAGCAGCTTGGCGGTGAACGAGCAGTACTTC.

J is TRBJ1-5 and V is TRBV7-9; weak D call: TRBD1 (5 bases). Germline V gene sequence: CDR1 SEHNR, CDR2 FQNEAQ (reference sequence). The CDR3 spans 13 residues. The V end lost 5 bases, the J end lost 7 bases, and 12 bases lay between the germline ends. The CDR3 DNA follows: TGTGCCAGCAGCCCAGGGATGGGGCAGCCCCAGCATTTT. As protein: CASSPGMGQPQHF.

The chain links TRBV19 to TRBJ2-5; D ambiguous. This CDR3 is built from 15 residues. Germline values: CDR1 LNHDA, CDR2 SQIVND (reference sequence). V lost 1 base and J 2 bases, leaving 11 bases between the germline ends. The CDR3 is CASSIGTVRQETQYF. Written as DNA, the CDR3 is TGTGCCAGTAGTATAGGCACAGTCCGGCAAGAGACCCAGTACTTC. Full variable domain (outside the CDR3, taken from reference TRBV19 and TRBJ2-5): DGGITQSPKYLFRKEGQNVTLSCEQNLNHDAMYWYRQDPGQGLRLIYYSQIVNDFQKGDIAEGYSVSREKKESFPLTVTSAQKNPTAFYLCASSIGTVRQETQYFGPGTRLLVL.

The chain is built from TRBV30 and TRBJ1-2; the match to TRBD1 covers 7 bases. CDR3 length: 16 residues. V shed 8 bases, J shed 0 bases, and the junction held 15 bases outside the gene matches. Germline V gene sequence: CDR1 GTSNPN, CDR2 SVGIG (reference sequence). In nucleotides, the CDR3 is TGTGCCCTAACCGCGGGACAGCCTAGAGCTAACTATGGCTACACCTTC. This sequence encodes CALTAGQPRANYGYTF.

The J gene is TRBJ2-3, the V gene TRBV7-9; D is unresolved. The CDR3 extends over 13 amino acids. Trimming cost V 4 bases and J 13 bases, with 18 bases left between them. Germline V gene data show CDR1 as SEHNR and CDR2 as FQNEAQ (reference sequence). In DNA, the CDR3 is TGTGCCAGCAGCTCGAGTGGTACTCACCTGAAGTATTTT. Translating it yields CASSSSGTHLKYF.

The chain joins TRBV6-5 to TRBJ1-5, with D tentatively TRBD1 (6 bases). This CDR3 comprises 13 residues. The V gene's germline CDR1 is MNHEY and CDR2 SVGAGI. Trimming removed 1 base from V and 5 bases from J, with 6 bases in between. CDR3 loop: CASSYYRDQPQHF. The CDR3 DNA sequence: TGTGCCAGCAGTTACTACAGGGATCAGCCCCAGCATTTT.

This sequence joins TRBV29-1 and TRBJ2-3; perhaps TRBD1 as D (5 bases). V was cut by 4 bases and J by 3 bases, with 8 bases left in between. CDR1 is SQVTM and CDR2 is ANQGSEA in the germline V gene. CDR3 length: 12 amino acids. The CDR3, as DNA: TGCAGCGTTGTAAGGGGAACAGATACGCAGTATTTT. Amino acid sequence: CSVVRGTDTQYF.

The rearrangement uses TRBV9 and TRBJ2-3; 7 bases map to TRBD2. The CDR3 loop spans 16 amino acids. With 0 bases clipped from V and 5 bases from J, the junction kept 9 bases outside the gene matches. CDR1 SGDLS and CDR2 YYNGEE come from the germline V gene. The CDR3 bases are TGTGCCAGCAGCGTAGCCCCAGCGGGAAGAGGAGATACGCAGTATTTT. Protein product: CASSVAPAGRGDTQYF.

This chain connects TRBV5-6 to TRBJ1-2, with 7 bases fitting TRBD1. The J segment lost 1 base and the V segment lost 3 bases, leaving 3 bases of the junction unmatched. Germline V gives CDR1 SGHDT, CDR2 YYEEEE. The CDR3 totals 14 residues. CDR3 sequence (DNA): TGTGCCAGCAGCTACGGACAGGTTAACTATGGCTACACCTTC. This gives the protein CASSYGQVNYGYTF.

This chain joins TRBV5-1 and TRBJ1-1; D might be TRBD1 (5 bases). The CDR3 is 15 amino acids. The germline V gene encodes CDR1 SGHRS and CDR2 YFSETQ. The germline V and J ends were trimmed by 0 bases and 3 bases, with 12 bases remaining between them. CDR3 sequence reads: CASSLGGEWDTEAFF. The DNA for the CDR3 is TGCGCCAGCAGCTTGGGGGGGGAATGGGACACTGAAGCTTTCTTT.

V and J are TRBV19 and TRBJ1-1; D unclear. Trimming removed 8 bases from V and 0 bases from J, with 4 bases in between. This CDR3 is built from 11 residues. Per the germline V gene, CDR1 is LNHDA and CDR2 is SQIVND (reference sequence). CDR3 DNA: TGTGCCAGTTCAGTGAACACTGAAGCTTTCTTT. Translating gives CASSVNTEAFF. Full variable domain (remainder filled in from reference TRBV19 and TRBJ1-1): DGGITQSPKYLFRKEGQNVTLSCEQNLNHDAMYWYRQDPGQGLRLIYYSQIVNDFQKGDIAEGYSVSREKKESFPLTVTSAQKNPTAFYLCASSVNTEAFFGQGTRLTVV.

The chain couples TRBV7-9 to TRBJ1-4; 8 nucleotides line up with TRBD1. Losses at the gene ends were 3 bases for V and 6 bases for J; bases not matched to a gene: 0. The CDR3 sequence is 13 residues long. CDR1 and CDR2 from the germline V gene are SEHNR and FQNEAQ (reference sequence). Written as DNA, the CDR3 is TGTGCCAGCAGCTTGACAGGGGATGAAAAACTGTTTTTT. It specifies CASSLTGDEKLFF. Together with reference TRBV7-9 and TRBJ1-4, the CDR3 gives the full variable domain: DTGVSQNPRHKITKRGQNVTFRCDPISEHNRLYWYRQTLGQGPEFLTYFQNEAQLEKSRLLSDRFSAERPKGSFSTLEIQRTEQGDSAMYLCASSLTGDEKLFFGSGTQLSVL.

Points on this clone: In the same sample, other DNA sequences code for this CDR3. The chain's CDR3 is CSASRGTEAFF. The CDR3 DNA follows: TGCAGTGCTAGCAGGGGCACTGAAGCTTTCTTT. The rearrangement joins TRBV20-1 to TRBJ1-1, with D perhaps matching TRBD1 (6 bases). CDR1 and CDR2 (germline): DFQATT, SNEGSKA (reference sequence). Deletions cut 3 bases from V and 4 bases from J, with 6 bases between. The length of the CDR3 is 11 residues.

The chain combines TRBV18 with TRBJ1-2; perhaps TRBD1 as D (6 bases). The CDR3 extends over 15 amino acids. The ends were cut back, 3 bases at V and 5 bases at J, with 16 bases in the middle. The germline V gene encodes CDR1 KGHSH and CDR2 LQKENI. CDR3 sequence reads: CASSPGGGALYGYTF. The CDR3 DNA follows: TGTGCCAGCTCACCCGGTGGGGGGGCGCTTTATGGCTACACCTTC.

The V call is TRBV19, the J call TRBJ1-2; perhaps TRBD1 as D (6 bases). Trimming shortened V by 5 bases and J by 0 bases, and 13 bases separated the two germline ends. The CDR3 extends over 15 amino acids. Germline CDR1 LNHDA, CDR2 SQIVND (reference sequence). The CDR3 bases are TGTGCCAGTAGTCCGGATGGACAGCCTAACTATGGCTACACCTTC. This gives the protein CASSPDGQPNYGYTF.

The genes are TRBV6-5 and TRBJ2-7; D is perhaps TRBD1 (5 bases). Germline-derived CDR1 and CDR2 are MNHEY and SVGAGI. This CDR3 contains 11 residues. The V end lost 11 bases, the J end lost 6 bases, and 14 bases lay between the germline ends. CDR3 amino acids: CAGRRGAEQYV. CDR3 nucleotides: TGTGCCGGCCGTAGGGGTGCCGAGCAGTACGTC.

V usage is TRBV5-1 and J usage is TRBJ2-5, with D perhaps TRBD2 (5 bases). V was trimmed by 0 bases and J by 1 base, leaving 10 bases between them. Germline CDR1 SGHRS, CDR2 YFSETQ. This CDR3 is built from 15 residues. CDR3 coding DNA: TGCGCCAGCAGCTTGGGAGGGTCCCTCCAAGAGACCCAGTACTTC. It translates to CASSLGGSLQETQYF.

V is TRBV6-5 and J is TRBJ1-6; D is ambiguous. CDR1 and CDR2 from the germline V gene are MNHEY and SVGAGI. Trimming pared 6 bases from V and 6 bases from J, leaving 15 bases between. CDR3 length equals 15 residues. Here the CDR3 reads CASRNRGSRNSPLHF. The CDR3 bases are TGTGCCAGCAGGAACCGAGGGAGCCGTAATTCACCCCTCCACTTT.

V usage is TRBV7-9 and J usage is TRBJ2-1; D is possibly TRBD2 (5 bases). V was shortened by 7 bases and J by 0 bases, with 10 bases between the two germline ends. This CDR3 contains 14 residues. Germline lookup yields CDR1 SEHNR and CDR2 FQNEAQ (reference sequence). In DNA, the CDR3 is TGTGCCAGCAACGCGGGTAGCTCCTACAATGAGCAGTTCTTC. It encodes CASNAGSSYNEQFF.

The chain is built from TRBV5-6 and TRBJ2-7; perhaps TRBD1 as D (6 bases). The V gene lost 1 base and the J gene lost 4 bases, with 15 bases spanning the gap. This CDR3 is built from 15 residues. Germline CDR1 SGHDT, CDR2 YYEEEE. CDR3 nucleotide sequence: TGTGCCAGCAGCTTGAAACAGGGCCCGCTATACGAGCAGTACTTC. Amino acids: CASSLKQGPLYEQYF.

The chain uses TRBV4-3 and TRBJ2-4, with D perhaps TRBD2 (5 bases). The CDR3 runs 15 residues. Germline V gene data show CDR1 as LGHNA and CDR2 as YSLEER. Deletions cut 0 bases from V and 4 bases from J, with 10 bases between. CDR3 coding DNA: TGCGCCAGCAGCCAAGATTTGGGGAGTAAAAACATTCAGTACTTC. Its translation: CASSQDLGSKNIQYF.